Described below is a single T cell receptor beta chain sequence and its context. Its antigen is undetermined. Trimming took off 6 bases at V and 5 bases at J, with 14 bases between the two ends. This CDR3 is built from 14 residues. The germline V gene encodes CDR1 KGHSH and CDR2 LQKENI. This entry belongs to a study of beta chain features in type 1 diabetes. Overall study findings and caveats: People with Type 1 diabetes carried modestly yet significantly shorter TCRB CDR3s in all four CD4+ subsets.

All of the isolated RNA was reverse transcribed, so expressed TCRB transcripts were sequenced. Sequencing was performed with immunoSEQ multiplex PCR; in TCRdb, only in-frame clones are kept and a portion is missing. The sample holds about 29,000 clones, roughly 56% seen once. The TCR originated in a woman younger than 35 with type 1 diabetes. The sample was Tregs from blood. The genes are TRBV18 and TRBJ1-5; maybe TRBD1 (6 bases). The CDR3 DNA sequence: TGTGCCAGCTCGGGAGACAGGACCTATCAGCCCCAGCATTTT. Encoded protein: CASSGDRTYQPQHF.